Shown below are 27 T cell receptor beta chains from a single sample sequenced in a study of CD8 T cells in ankylosing spondylitis. TCRdb used MiXCR to reprocess the 5' RACE reads, holding one entry per CDR3 protein. This table has about 340,000 distinct CDR3 sequences, roughly 14% appearing once. Sequencing input: blood, either unsorted or a sorted T cell fraction (not recorded which). These receptors came from a male donor with ankylosing spondylitis or in good health (not recorded which).

This clonotype has a handful of counts. This sequence joins TRBV12-5 and TRBJ2-3; no reliable D call. The CDR3 sequence is 15 residues long. Germline CDR1 is LGHNT and CDR2 is FRNRAP. V was clipped by 8 bases and J by 3 bases, with 18 bases between them. Here the CDR3 reads CASCQTWSETDTQYF. CDR3 bases: TGTGCTAGTTGCCAAACGTGGAGTGAGACAGATACGCAGTATTTT.

The chain has TRBV6-5 and TRBJ2-7; 7 bases map to TRBD1. The trim removed 2 bases at V and 5 bases at J, leaving 6 bases unmatched. This CDR3 contains 14 residues. The germline gives CDR1 MNHEY, CDR2 SVGAGI. CDR3 sequence: CASSYRDSFNEQYF. DNA of the CDR3: TGTGCCAGCAGTTACCGGGACAGCTTCAACGAGCAGTACTTC.

This clonotype was counted a few times. The V and J genes are TRBV2 and TRBJ2-7, with D maybe TRBD1 (6 bases). V lost 3 bases to trimming and J lost 6 bases, with 12 bases between them. The CDR3 length is 13 residues. CDR1 and CDR2 from the germline V gene are SNHLY and FYNNEI. CDR3 nucleotides: TGTGCCAGCAGTGACAAAACAGGGCGCGAGCAGTACTTC. This gives the protein CASSDKTGREQYF.

The V gene is TRBV5-1, the J gene TRBJ2-7; 10 nucleotides align to TRBD2. Trimming at V came to 3 bases and at J to 0 bases, leaving 6 bases not matched to a gene. Germline V gives CDR1 SGHRS, CDR2 YFSETQ. The CDR3 has 16 residues. The CDR3 loop is CASSWGSGGASYEQYF. The CDR3 DNA reads as TGCGCCAGCAGCTGGGGAAGCGGGGGGGCCTCCTACGAGCAGTACTTC.

The chain carries TRBV20-1 and TRBJ2-3; TRBD1 is a possible D gene (6 bases). V lost 1 base to trimming and J lost 2 bases, with 13 bases between them. The CDR3 runs 15 residues. Germline CDR1 reads DFQATT; CDR2 reads SNEGSKA (reference sequence). The CDR3: CSARAVWTATDTQYF. The CDR3, as DNA: TGCAGTGCTAGAGCGGTCTGGACAGCCACAGATACGCAGTATTTT.

The chain joins TRBV3-1 to TRBJ2-7, with 9 positions matching TRBD1. Germline trimming cut 5 bases from V and 4 bases from J; bases unmatched to any gene: 9. This CDR3 is 15 amino acids long. Per germline, CDR1 LGHDT and CDR2 YNNKEL (reference sequence). The chain's CDR3 is CASSSHGDRVYEQYF. Here the CDR3 DNA reads TGTGCCAGCAGCTCCCACGGGGACAGGGTTTACGAGCAGTACTTC.

A few counts support this clonotype. J is TRBJ2-2 and V is TRBV3-1, with 9 bases fitting TRBD2. V lost 6 bases and J lost 7; bases outside the gene matches: 3. CDR3 length equals 13 residues. Looked up from germline, CDR1 is LGHDT and CDR2 is YNNKEL (reference sequence). The CDR3 nucleotides read TGTGCCAGCAGTCGACTAGCGGTCGGGGAGCTGTTTTTT. Protein sequence: CASSRLAVGELFF.

The gene calls are TRBV12-3 or TRBV12-4 and TRBJ2-7, with D maybe TRBD1 (6 bases). V was clipped by 2 bases and J by 2 bases, with 7 bases between them. The CDR3 runs 13 residues. CDR3 sequence (DNA): TGTGCCAGCAGTTTATCAGGGGCCTACGAGCAGTACTTC. This codes for CASSLSGAYEQYF.

This clonotype appeared a few times. The chain couples TRBV18 to TRBJ1-4, with D perhaps TRBD1 (5 bases). The CDR3 runs 15 residues. The ends were cut back, 4 bases at V and 1 base at J, with 10 bases in the middle. Per the germline V gene, CDR1 is KGHSH and CDR2 is LQKENI. This chain's CDR3 is CASSQRDGTNEKLFF. The DNA of the CDR3 is TGTGCCAGCTCACAACGGGACGGAACTAATGAAAAACTGTTTTTT.

This clonotype came up a few times. The gene calls are TRBV10-3 and TRBJ1-1; D might be TRBD1 (6 bases). CDR1 ENHRY and CDR2 SYGVKD come from the germline V gene. The CDR3 sequence is 12 residues long. The V end was cut by 6 bases, the J end by 1 base, with 6 bases between. CDR3 protein: CAIRGQNTEAFF. The CDR3 nucleotides are TGTGCCATCAGGGGACAGAACACTGAAGCTTTCTTT.

The V and J genes are TRBV27 and TRBJ1-2, with no clear D. Germline V gene data show CDR1 as MNHEY and CDR2 as SMNVEV (reference sequence). Trimming left V 0 bases short and J 5 bases short, with 13 bases between. The CDR3 runs to 15 residues. The CDR3 sequence is CASSLSPSARYGYTF. In DNA form, the CDR3 reads TGTGCCAGCAGTTTATCCCCCTCTGCTAGGTATGGCTACACCTTC.

Comments on this clonotype: Germline is not matched at one junction end, which may reflect a read error. The chain links TRBV13 to TRBJ1-1, with 7 bases matching TRBD1. Germline V CDR1 and CDR2: PRHDT, FYEKMQ (reference sequence). The CDR3 spans 13 residues. CDR3 sequence (DNA): TGTGTCAGCAGCCCGGAGGTGACAGGGGAAGCTTTCTTT. Translated, it gives CVSSPEVTGEAFF.

This clonotype appeared a few times. This chain joins TRBV5-1 and TRBJ2-3; 16 bases map to TRBD2. The CDR3 length is 21 residues. Germline-derived CDR1 and CDR2 are SGHRS and YFSETQ. J gave up 0 bases and V 5 bases, and 15 bases lay outside the gene matches. In DNA, the CDR3 is TGCGCCAGCAGACCGGGACTAGCGGGGGGGCCTCCGTCCGCGAGCACAGATACGCAGTATTTT. Encoded protein: CASRPGLAGGPPSASTDTQYF.

This clonotype was counted at least ten times. The chain is built from TRBV7-2 and TRBJ2-7; D may be TRBD2 (5 bases). The germline V gene encodes CDR1 SGHTA and CDR2 FQGNSA. This CDR3 comprises 14 residues. The germline V and J ends were trimmed by 0 bases and 3 bases, with 9 bases remaining between them. The CDR3 DNA reads as TGTGCCAGCAGCTTAGCCTCCGGAGGCTACGAGCAGTACTTC. Translated: CASSLASGGYEQYF.

This clonotype was picked up many times. CDR3 DNA: TGCAGCGTTAAGGGATCCGGGGAGCTGTTTTTT. Translating it yields CSVKGSGELFF. J is TRBJ2-2 and V is TRBV29-1; no clear D. V dropped 5 bases and J dropped 6 bases, with 7 bases sitting between them. The CDR3 spans 11 residues. Germline CDR1 reads SQVTM; CDR2 reads ANQGSEA.

The J gene is TRBJ2-1, the V gene TRBV2, with 8 bases fitting TRBD2. The CDR3 contains 15 residues. V shed 6 bases and J 12 bases; nucleotides not matched to a gene: 16. From germline, CDR1 is SNHLY and CDR2 FYNNEI. CDR3 sequence: CASRAFSGISGVQFF. The DNA for the CDR3 is TGTGCCAGCAGAGCCTTTAGCGGGATCTCAGGGGTGCAGTTCTTC.

The rearrangement joins TRBV10-3 to TRBJ2-7, with 7 bases matching TRBD1. Looked up from germline, CDR1 is ENHRY and CDR2 is SYGVKD. J was trimmed by 0 bases and V by 4 bases; bases with no gene match: 3. The CDR3 spans 14 residues. CDR3 in DNA: TGTGCCATCAGTGTAGACAGGGTCTCCTACGAGCAGTACTTC. This encodes CAISVDRVSYEQYF.

In its sample, this clonotype was seen a few times. The rearrangement links TRBV18 to TRBJ2-1; D gene ambiguous. Germline assignment: CDR1 KGHSH and CDR2 LQKENI. The CDR3 runs to 15 residues. V was shortened by 1 base and J by 0 bases, with 7 bases between the two germline ends. The CDR3 reads CASSPRASSYNEQFF. The DNA of the CDR3 is TGTGCCAGCTCACCACGGGCCAGCTCCTACAATGAGCAGTTCTTC.

This clonotype was seen a few times. The CDR3 nucleotides are TGCGCCAGCAGCCGGGACGGGGGGAACGTTTTGACAGATACGCAGTATTTT. Translating gives CASSRDGGNVLTDTQYF. The rearrangement uses TRBV4-1 and TRBJ2-3; 7 bases map to TRBD2. Germline V CDR1 and CDR2: MGHRA, YSYEKL. The CDR3 is made up of 17 amino acids. Germline trimming cut 4 bases from V and 3 bases from J; bases unmatched to any gene: 13.

V usage is TRBV7-9 and J usage is TRBJ2-5; a weak D match, TRBD2 (6 bases). Trimming shortened V by 5 bases and J by 3 bases, and 16 bases separated the two germline ends. Germline V lookup: CDR1 SEHNR, CDR2 FQNEAQ (reference sequence). There are 15 residues in the CDR3. CDR3 bases: TGTGCCAGCAGCACTCCTTCGGGACTCAAAGAGACCCAGTACTTC. This sequence encodes CASSTPSGLKETQYF.

At least ten counts were recorded for this clonotype. This sequence joins TRBV4-1 and TRBJ2-1; 13 bases match TRBD2. Germline CDR1 and CDR2: MGHRA and YSYEKL. With 2 bases clipped from V and 10 bases from J, the junction kept 8 bases outside the gene matches. This CDR3 spans 16 amino acids. The CDR3 loop is CASSQLTSGRVGEQFF. In nucleotides, the CDR3 is TGCGCCAGCAGCCAACTCACTAGCGGGAGGGTCGGGGAGCAGTTCTTC.

CDR3: CASSVTPGPQYF. The CDR3 region has the DNA TGTGCCAGCAGTGTGACCCCAGGGCCCCAGTACTTC. This chain joins TRBV12-3 or TRBV12-4 and TRBJ2-5; D possibly corresponds to TRBD1 (5 bases). V dropped 5 bases and J dropped 9 bases, with 13 bases sitting between them. The CDR3 runs to 12 residues.

This chain joins TRBV7-2 and TRBJ2-2; a possible D gene is TRBD1 (6 bases). CDR3 size: 14 residues. CDR1 and CDR2 from the germline V gene are SGHTA and FQGNSA. Trimming removed 9 bases from V and 3 bases from J, with 14 bases in between. The CDR3 region is CASGGGLYTGELFF. In nucleotides, the CDR3 is TGTGCCAGTGGTGGGGGCCTCTACACCGGGGAGCTGTTTTTT.

In this sample, this clonotype turned up a few times. The rearrangement uses TRBV7-9 and TRBJ2-2; TRBD1 matches 11 bases. CDR1 SEHNR and CDR2 FQNEAQ come from the germline V gene (reference sequence). Trimming removed 6 bases from V and 0 bases from J; junction bases left unmatched: 6. The CDR3 is 17 amino acids. CDR3 DNA sequence: TGTGCCAGCAGGAGGGACAGGGGGACCACGAACACCGGGGAGCTGTTTTTT. Its translation is CASRRDRGTTNTGELFF.

This rearrangement joins TRBV10-3 to TRBJ2-1; D is ambiguous. CDR1 is ENHRY, CDR2 SYGVKD, per germline. The CDR3 runs to 15 residues. V lost 2 bases and J 7 bases, leaving 15 bases between the germline ends. The CDR3 is CAISEASIARNEQFF. CDR3 DNA sequence: TGTGCCATCAGTGAGGCAAGTATAGCTCGGAATGAGCAGTTCTTC.

At least ten counts were recorded for this clonotype. The chain has TRBV20-1 and TRBJ2-5, with TRBD2 matching over 7 bases. J gave up 4 bases and V 5 bases, and 7 bases lay outside the gene matches. Germline V CDR1 and CDR2: DFQATT, SNEGSKA (reference sequence). The CDR3 totals 13 residues. This CDR3 is CSAPPSGGETQYF. The CDR3 nucleotides read TGCAGTGCTCCCCCTTCGGGAGGAGAGACCCAGTACTTC.

This clonotype was detected a few times. The chain carries TRBV5-1 and TRBJ2-3; D possibly corresponds to TRBD1 (5 bases). Germline CDR1 is SGHRS and CDR2 is YFSETQ. V gave up 0 bases and J gave up 2 bases, with 7 bases separating them. This CDR3 contains 14 residues. This CDR3 reads CASSLGQNTDTQYF. CDR3 DNA: TGCGCCAGCAGCTTGGGACAGAACACAGATACGCAGTATTTT.